Reported below is one T cell receptor beta chain. There is no known antigen for this receptor. Base qualities are missing; no much larger clone stands one base away. The meaning of the sample's treatment or condition label: allogeneic hematopoietic cell transplantation with graft depleted of TCRalphabeta T cells and CD19 B cells. The children who served as transplant recipients had been given grafts of TCRalphabeta/CD19-depleted allogeneic hematopoietic cells. These data belong to a study of T-cell reconstitution after alpha-beta-depleted transplantation in children listed by TCRdb under 2016. With regard to the full study: Using TCR repertoire profiling, the study quantitatively followed how T-cell immune reconstitution unfolded in children after TCRalphabeta/CD19-depleted allogeneic hematopoietic cell transplantation.

Library creation used PCR. Instrument used: Illumina HiSeq 2500. Molecular barcoding was employed in the preparation of TCR libraries, with unique molecular identifiers being used to normalize TCRbeta repertoire quantification. TCRdb redid the processing of the public reads, applying fastp at Q25 and MiXCR, and retained in-frame beta chains. Each entry merges the rows of one CDR3 protein and shows their most common DNA and genes. Recorded for this sample are hundreds of thousands of distinct CDR3 sequences; about 17% of them occurred a single time. Approximately 28% of the sample comes from the top ten. The investigation overall reported the following: Apparently early alphabetaT-cell count recovery about two months after transplant reportedly relied on only several hundred rapidly expanded clones derived from non-depleted graft cells. Over the following months the frequencies of hyperexpanded clones went down, and after one year T-cell counts and TCRbeta diversity were mostly credited to newly produced T cells. In some patients, high TCRbeta diversity at day 60 was attributed to recipient T cells and intrathymic progenitors that had survived conditioning.

The source is a boy under two years old who had a stem cell transplant for Wiskott-Aldrich syndrome, so the T cells may come from the graft donor. The specimen comprised PBMCs, mostly from graft donor cells, sampled 360 days after TCRalphabeta/CD19-depleted stem cell transplant.

The sequence in DNA is TGCGCCAGCTCCGCGGCCCTAGGACGAATGAACACTGAAGCTTTCTTT. Translated, this is CASSAALGRMNTEAFF. The rearrangement joined TRBV10-2 to TRBJ1-1; no confident D gene assignment can be made. Counted from cysteine to phenylalanine, this CDR3 has 16 amino acids. Here the CDR3 DNA is all that survives: 48 bases in frame from base 1. Sequences WSHSY (CDR1) and SAAADI (CDR2) are obtained from the germline V gene. The germline ends are 19 bases apart after V is trimmed by 8 bases and J by 0 bases.